This TCR beta chain was found in a study of blood T cell repertoires in COVID-19. Deletions cut 5 bases from V and 10 bases from J, with 15 bases between. The CDR3 extends over 13 amino acids. CDR1 LNHDA and CDR2 SQIVND come from the germline V gene (reference sequence). Sequenced by immunoSEQ multiplex PCR; TCRdb stores in-frame clones only, minus some. The repertoire consists of under 45,000 clones, with more than 60% occurring once and the leading ten covering under 30%. This clone was observed once. What was sequenced was peripheral blood. The receptor comes from a woman aged 70-85 years with acute or convalescent COVID-19. The chain carries TRBV19 and TRBJ1-5; D possibly corresponds to TRBD1 (6 bases). This CDR3 reads CASSPQGLFPQHF. CDR3 in DNA: TGTGCCAGTAGTCCTCAGGGGCTTTTTCCCCAGCATTTT.